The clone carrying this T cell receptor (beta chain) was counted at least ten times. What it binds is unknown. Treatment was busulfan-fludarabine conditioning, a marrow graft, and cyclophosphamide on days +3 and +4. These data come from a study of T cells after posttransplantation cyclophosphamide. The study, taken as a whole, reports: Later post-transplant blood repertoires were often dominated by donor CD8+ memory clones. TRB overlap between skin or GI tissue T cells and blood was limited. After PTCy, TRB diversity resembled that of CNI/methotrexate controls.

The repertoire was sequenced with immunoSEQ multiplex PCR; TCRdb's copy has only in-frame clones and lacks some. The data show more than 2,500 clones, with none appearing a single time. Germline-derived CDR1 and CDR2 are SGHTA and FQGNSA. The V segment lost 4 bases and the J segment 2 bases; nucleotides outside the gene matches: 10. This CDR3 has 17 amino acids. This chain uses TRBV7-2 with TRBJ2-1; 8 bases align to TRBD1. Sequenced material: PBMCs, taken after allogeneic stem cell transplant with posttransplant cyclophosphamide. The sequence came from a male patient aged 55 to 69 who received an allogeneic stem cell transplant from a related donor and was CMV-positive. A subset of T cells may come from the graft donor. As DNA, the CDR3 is TGTGCCAGCAGCTCAGGGGGCTCTAGAGCCCCCTACAATGAGCAGTTCTTC. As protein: CASSSGGSRAPYNEQFF. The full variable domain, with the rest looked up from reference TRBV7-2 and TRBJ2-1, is GAGVSQSPSNKVTEKGKDVELRCDPISGHTALYWYRQSLGQGLEFLIYFQGNSAPDKSGLPSDRFSAERTGGSVSTLTIQRTQQEDSAVYLCASSSGGSRAPYNEQFFGPGTRLTVL.